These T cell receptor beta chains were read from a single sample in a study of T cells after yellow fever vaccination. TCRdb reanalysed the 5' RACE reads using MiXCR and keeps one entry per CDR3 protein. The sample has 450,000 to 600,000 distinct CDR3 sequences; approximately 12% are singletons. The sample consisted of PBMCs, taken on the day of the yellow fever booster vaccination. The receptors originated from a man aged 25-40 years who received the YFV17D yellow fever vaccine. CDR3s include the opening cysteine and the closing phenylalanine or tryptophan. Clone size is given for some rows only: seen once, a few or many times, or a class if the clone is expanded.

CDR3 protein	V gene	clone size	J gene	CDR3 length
CSVSGHNSTDTQYF	TRBV29-1	-	TRBJ2-3	14
CASSLGGTRAGYEQYF	TRBV5-1	-	TRBJ2-7	16
CASSVGAGSGNTIYF	TRBV2	few	TRBJ1-3	15
CASSLSGRGAWTDTQYF	TRBV11-2	-	TRBJ2-3	17
CASGPGDEQFF	TRBV12-5	-	TRBJ2-1	11
CASSWKGTENTEAFF	TRBV5-1	-	TRBJ1-1	15
CASRPTGYLGYTF	TRBV27	few	TRBJ1-2	13
CASSVPTTTQRETQYF	TRBV6-1	-	TRBJ2-5	16
CASAPSGTYNEQFF	TRBV5-4	few	TRBJ2-1	14
CAIKGEQETQYF	TRBV10-3	-	TRBJ2-5	12
CASSAGGVSDEQYF	TRBV4-3	-	TRBJ2-7	14
CASTGGFNQPQHF	TRBV19	few	TRBJ1-5	13
CASRPGTSAGNEQFF	TRBV28	few	TRBJ2-1	15
CASLRAGAFYNEQFF	TRBV19	-	TRBJ2-1	15
CATSAGQGNSPLHF	TRBV24-1	-	TRBJ1-6	14
CASSELRGRVPYNEQFF	TRBV25-1	-	TRBJ2-1	17
CASSWGPGQGSEPGDQPQHF	TRBV28	once	TRBJ1-5	20
CASSPRASGDTQYF	TRBV7-9	few	TRBJ2-3	14
CASGSGGRTDTQYF	TRBV5-1	-	TRBJ2-3	14
CASSLDEGLYNEQFF	TRBV5-6	few	TRBJ2-1	15
CAISTGTVSSGANVLTF	TRBV25-1	-	TRBJ2-6	17
CASSSRHEREGRDTQYF	TRBV7-3	few	TRBJ2-3	17
CASSLRAVHQETQYF	TRBV12-3/TRBV12-4	-	TRBJ2-5	15
CSARLGDGEAGELFF	TRBV20-1	few	TRBJ2-2	15
CASSLAQDTFYF	TRBV7-8	few	TRBJ2-1	12
CASSPPKGPVGEQYF	TRBV19	few	TRBJ2-7	15
CASSPTVSRGIGDTQYF	TRBV7-2	many	TRBJ2-3	17
CASSLGLAGVWDEQFF	TRBV7-9	few	TRBJ2-1	16
CASDRREGRKYNEQFF	TRBV7-2	few	TRBJ2-1	16
CASSLVTGDNSPLHF	TRBV7-2	-	TRBJ1-6	15
CASSQRREETQYF	TRBV4-3	few	TRBJ2-5	13
CASSPGRGISGEQYF	TRBV18	-	TRBJ2-7	15
CASKGLGLGYEQYF	TRBV6-1	-	TRBJ2-7	14
CASSFVAGGPGEQFF	TRBV5-1	once	TRBJ2-1	15
CASSFHAPPDTQYF	TRBV11-2	-	TRBJ2-3	14
CASSPQNRGFTDTQYF	TRBV7-2	few	TRBJ2-3	16
CASSSDRSYEQYF	TRBV7-9	many	TRBJ2-7	13
CSAREELAEQETQYF	TRBV20-1	-	TRBJ2-5	15
CSASDFLKYNEQFF	TRBV20-1	-	TRBJ2-1	14
CSARSAETQYF	TRBV20-1	few	TRBJ2-5	11
CSALGLAGIETQYF	TRBV20-1	-	TRBJ2-5	14
CAISERAGAEQFF	TRBV10-3	few	TRBJ2-1	13
CASSLVGGPTETQYF	TRBV5-4	few	TRBJ2-5	15
CASSLRGIQPQHF	TRBV6-2/TRBV6-3	few	TRBJ1-5	13
CASSFGPTDTQYF	TRBV7-8	-	TRBJ2-3	13
CASSPRKSSGVRTYNEQFF	TRBV11-2	-	TRBJ2-1	19
CASSHALQGTYEQYF	TRBV3-1	few	TRBJ2-7	15
CASSIAGNGDTQYF	TRBV19	-	TRBJ2-3	14
CASNLQGRAGELFF	TRBV6-2/TRBV6-3	few	TRBJ2-2	14
CSVSGTSGPKPSTGELFF	TRBV29-1	-	TRBJ2-2	18
CSTLRWGGFSYEQYF	TRBV29-1	-	TRBJ2-7	15
CSALGANEKLFF	TRBV20-1	-	TRBJ1-4	12
CASSFVKGQEAFF	TRBV7-9	-	TRBJ1-1	13